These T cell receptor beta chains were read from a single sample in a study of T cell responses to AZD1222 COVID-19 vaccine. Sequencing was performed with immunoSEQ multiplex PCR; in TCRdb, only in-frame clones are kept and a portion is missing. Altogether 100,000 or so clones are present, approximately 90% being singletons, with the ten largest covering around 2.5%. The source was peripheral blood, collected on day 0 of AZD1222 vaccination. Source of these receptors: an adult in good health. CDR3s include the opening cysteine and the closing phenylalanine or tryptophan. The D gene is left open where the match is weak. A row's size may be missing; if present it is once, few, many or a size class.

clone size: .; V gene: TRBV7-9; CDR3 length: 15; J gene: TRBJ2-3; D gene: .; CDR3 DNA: TGTGCCAGCAGCCCCAGGGGGGGGGCGGGAGATACGCAGTATTTT; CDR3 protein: CASSPRGGAGDTQYF
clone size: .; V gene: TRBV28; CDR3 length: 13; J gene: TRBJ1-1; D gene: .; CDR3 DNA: TGTGCCAGCATGGGGCCGGGGAACACTGAAGCTTTCTTT; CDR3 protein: CASMGPGNTEAFF
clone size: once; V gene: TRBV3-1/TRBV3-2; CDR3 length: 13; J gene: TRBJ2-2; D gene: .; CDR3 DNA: TGTGCCAGCAGCCCCGCCAGGGCCGGGGAGCTGTTTTTT; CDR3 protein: CASSPARAGELFF
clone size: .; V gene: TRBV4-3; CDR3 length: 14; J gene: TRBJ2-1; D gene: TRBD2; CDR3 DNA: TGCGCCAGCAGTACTAGCGGGACTGACAATGAGCAGTTCTTC; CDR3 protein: CASSTSGTDNEQFF
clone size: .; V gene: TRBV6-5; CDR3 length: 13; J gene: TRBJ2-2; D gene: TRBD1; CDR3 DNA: TGTGCCAGCAGTTTGGACAGGGTGGGGGAGCTGTTTTTT; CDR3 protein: CASSLDRVGELFF
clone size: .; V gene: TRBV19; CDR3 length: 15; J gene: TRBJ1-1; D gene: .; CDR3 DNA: TGTGCCAGTAGTATCAAGACCAAGGGGAACACTGAAGCTTTCTTT; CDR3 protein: CASSIKTKGNTEAFF
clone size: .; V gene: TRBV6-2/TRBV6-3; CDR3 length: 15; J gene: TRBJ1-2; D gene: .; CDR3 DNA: TGTGCCAGCAGTTATAATGCGGGAGATCCCTATGGCTACACCTTC; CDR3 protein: CASSYNAGDPYGYTF
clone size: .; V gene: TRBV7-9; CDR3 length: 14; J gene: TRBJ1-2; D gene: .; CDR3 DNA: TGTGCCAGCAGCTCCCCCGCAACCTTCTATGGCTACACCTTC; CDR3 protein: CASSSPATFYGYTF
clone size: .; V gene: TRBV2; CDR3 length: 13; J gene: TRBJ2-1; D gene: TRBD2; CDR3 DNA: TGTGCCAGCATTGGACTAGCAGATAATGAGCAGTTCTTC; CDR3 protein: CASIGLADNEQFF
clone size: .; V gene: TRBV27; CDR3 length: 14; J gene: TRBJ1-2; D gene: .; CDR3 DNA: TGTGCCAGCAGTTTAGACACCCGTCGCTATGGCTACACCTTC; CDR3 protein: CASSLDTRRYGYTF
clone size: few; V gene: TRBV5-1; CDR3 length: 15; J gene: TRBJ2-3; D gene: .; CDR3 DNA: TGCGCCAGCAGCTGGGGGGACACCAGCACAGATACGCAGTATTTT; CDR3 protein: CASSWGDTSTDTQYF
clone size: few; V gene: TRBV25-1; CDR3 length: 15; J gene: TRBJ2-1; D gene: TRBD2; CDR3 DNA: TGTGCCAGCAGTGGAGCGGGAGGGCCCTCTGATGAGCAGTTCTTC; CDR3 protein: CASSGAGGPSDEQFF
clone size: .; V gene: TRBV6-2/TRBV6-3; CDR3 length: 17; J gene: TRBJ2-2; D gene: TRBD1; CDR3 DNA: TGTGCCAGCAGTTCCCTCCTGACAGGGATCGGGACCGGGGAGCTGTTTTTT; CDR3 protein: CASSSLLTGIGTGELFF
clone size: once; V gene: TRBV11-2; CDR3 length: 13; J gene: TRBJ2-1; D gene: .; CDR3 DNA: TGTGCCAGCAGCTTAACGTTGAGCTATGAGCAGTTCTTC; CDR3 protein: CASSLTLSYEQFF
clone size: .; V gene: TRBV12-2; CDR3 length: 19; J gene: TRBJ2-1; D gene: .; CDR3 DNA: TGTGCAAGTCGCTTAGTAGGCCTAGCGGGAGGGCCATGTTACAATGAGCAGTTCTTC; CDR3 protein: CASRLVGLAGGPCYNEQFF
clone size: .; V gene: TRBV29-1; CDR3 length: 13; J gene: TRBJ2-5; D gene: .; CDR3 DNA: TGCAGCGTTGAGTTGAGGCAGCAAGAGACCCAGTACTTC; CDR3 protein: CSVELRQQETQYF
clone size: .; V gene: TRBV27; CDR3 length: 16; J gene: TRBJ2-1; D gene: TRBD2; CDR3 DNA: TGTGCCAGCAGTTTATCCGGCGGGAGGGCCGGGAATGAGCAGTTCTTC; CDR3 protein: CASSLSGGRAGNEQFF
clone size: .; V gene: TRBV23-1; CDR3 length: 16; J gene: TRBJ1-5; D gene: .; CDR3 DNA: TGCGCCAGCAGTCAACAGGACAGTTATAGCAATCAGCCCCAGCATTTT; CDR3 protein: CASSQQDSYSNQPQHF
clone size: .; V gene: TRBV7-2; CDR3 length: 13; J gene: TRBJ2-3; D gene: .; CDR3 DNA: TGTGCCAGCAGCTTAGACCACCCAGATACGCAGTATTTT; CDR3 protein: CASSLDHPDTQYF
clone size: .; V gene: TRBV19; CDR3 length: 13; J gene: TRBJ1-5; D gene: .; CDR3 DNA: TGTGCCAGTAGTATAGGGGGCAATCAGCCCCAGCATTTT; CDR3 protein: CASSIGGNQPQHF
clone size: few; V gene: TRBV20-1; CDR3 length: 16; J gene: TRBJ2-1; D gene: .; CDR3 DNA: TGCAGTGCTAGTGGTAGGGGGAGGGCTCTGAGCTTTGAGCAGTTCTTC; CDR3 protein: CSASGRGRALSFEQFF
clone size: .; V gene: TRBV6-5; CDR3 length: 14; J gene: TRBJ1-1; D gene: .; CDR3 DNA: TGTGCCAGCAGTTGGGATAAGATAAATACTGAAGCTTTCTTT; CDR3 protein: CASSWDKINTEAFF
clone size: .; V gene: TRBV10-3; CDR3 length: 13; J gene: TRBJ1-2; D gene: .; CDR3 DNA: TGTGCCATCAGTGGAGCAGGGGACTATGGCTACACCTTC; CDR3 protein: CAISGAGDYGYTF